This record covers a single T cell receptor (beta chain). The V end was cut by 7 bases, the J end by 2 bases, with 14 bases between. This CDR3 spans 14 amino acids. Germline V gene lookup returns CDR1 MNHEY and CDR2 SVGAGI. Authors' data handling: Amplification from reference gene primers served as the basis for estimated nucleated cell counts. The repertoire was sequenced with immunoSEQ multiplex PCR; TCRdb's copy has only in-frame clones and lacks some. The DNA was the basis for D and trimming; V, J and clone size are from that table. Seen here are tens of thousands of clones, roughly 80% observed once, and the top ten hold approximately 3.6%. These data originate in a study of blood T cell repertoires in COVID-19. Background on the study: Samples taken during acute and convalescent COVID-19 were collected in the United States, Italy and Spain. T cells, B-cell-depleted T cells, or PBMCs provided the cDNA or gDNA that served as material.

The TCR sequence derives from a man aged 50 to 60 with acute or convalescent COVID-19. Material: peripheral blood. The rearrangement links TRBV6-5 to TRBJ2-5; tentative D call: TRBD2 (7 bases). CDR3 sequence: CASNRGGVQETQYF. The CDR3 coding sequence is TGTGCCAGCAACCGAGGGGGGGTACAAGAGACCCAGTACTTC.